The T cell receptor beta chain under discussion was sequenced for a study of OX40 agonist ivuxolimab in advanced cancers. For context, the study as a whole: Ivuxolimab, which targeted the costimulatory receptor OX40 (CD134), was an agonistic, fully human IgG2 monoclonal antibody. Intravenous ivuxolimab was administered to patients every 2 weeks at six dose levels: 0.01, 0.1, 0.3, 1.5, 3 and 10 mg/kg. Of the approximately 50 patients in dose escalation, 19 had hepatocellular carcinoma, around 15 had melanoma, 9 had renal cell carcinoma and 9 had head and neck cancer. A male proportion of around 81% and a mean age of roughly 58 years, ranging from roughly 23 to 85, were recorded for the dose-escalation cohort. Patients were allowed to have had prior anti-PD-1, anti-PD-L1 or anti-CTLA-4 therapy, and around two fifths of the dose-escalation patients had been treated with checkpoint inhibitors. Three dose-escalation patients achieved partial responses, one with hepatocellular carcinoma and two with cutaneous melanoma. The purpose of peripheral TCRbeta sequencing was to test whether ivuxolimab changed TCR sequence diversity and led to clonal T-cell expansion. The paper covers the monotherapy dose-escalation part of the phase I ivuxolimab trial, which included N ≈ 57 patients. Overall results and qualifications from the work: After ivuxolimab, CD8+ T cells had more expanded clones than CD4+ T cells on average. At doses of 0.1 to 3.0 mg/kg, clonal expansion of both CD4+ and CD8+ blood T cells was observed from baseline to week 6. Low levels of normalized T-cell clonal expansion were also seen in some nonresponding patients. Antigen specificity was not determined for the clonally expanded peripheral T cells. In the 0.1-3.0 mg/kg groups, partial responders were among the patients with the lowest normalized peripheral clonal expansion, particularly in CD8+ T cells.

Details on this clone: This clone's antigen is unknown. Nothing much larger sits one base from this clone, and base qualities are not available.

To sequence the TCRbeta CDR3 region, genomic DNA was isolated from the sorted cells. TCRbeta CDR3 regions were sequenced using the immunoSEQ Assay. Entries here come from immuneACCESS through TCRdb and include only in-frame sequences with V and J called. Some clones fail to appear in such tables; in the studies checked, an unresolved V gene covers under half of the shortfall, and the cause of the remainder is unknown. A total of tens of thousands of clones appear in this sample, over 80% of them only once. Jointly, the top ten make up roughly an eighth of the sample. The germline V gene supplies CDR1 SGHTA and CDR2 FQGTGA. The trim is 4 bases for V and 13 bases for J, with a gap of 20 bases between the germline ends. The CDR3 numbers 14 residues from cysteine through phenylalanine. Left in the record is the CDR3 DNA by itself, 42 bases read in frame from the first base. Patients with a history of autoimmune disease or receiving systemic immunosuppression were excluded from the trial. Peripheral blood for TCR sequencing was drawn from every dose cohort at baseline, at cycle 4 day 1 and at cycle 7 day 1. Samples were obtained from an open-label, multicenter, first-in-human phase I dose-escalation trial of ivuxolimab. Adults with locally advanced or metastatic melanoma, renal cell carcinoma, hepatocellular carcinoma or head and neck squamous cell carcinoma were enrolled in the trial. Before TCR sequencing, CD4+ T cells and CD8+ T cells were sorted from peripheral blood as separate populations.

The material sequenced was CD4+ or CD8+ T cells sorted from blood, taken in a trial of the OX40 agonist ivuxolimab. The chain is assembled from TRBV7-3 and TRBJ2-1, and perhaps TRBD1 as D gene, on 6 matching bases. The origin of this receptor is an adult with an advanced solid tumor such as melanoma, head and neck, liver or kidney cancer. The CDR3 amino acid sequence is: CASSSPRAKGHQFF. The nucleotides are TGTGCCAGCAGCTCACCCCGGGCTAAGGGACATCAGTTCTTC.